This TCR beta chain was found in a study of blood T cell repertoires in COVID-19. Study summary: There were acute and convalescent COVID-19 samples, and they came from the United States, Italy and Spain.

Only in-frame clones appear in the TCRdb table, and some are missing; sequencing was by immunoSEQ multiplex PCR. The table includes about 36,000 clones, about 81% detected once. Germline V gene sequence: CDR1 ENHRY, CDR2 SYGVKD. V gave up 3 bases and J gave up 2 bases, with 17 bases separating them. The CDR3 contains 18 residues. The chain recombines TRBV10-3 with TRBJ2-6, with a weak D call TRBD2 (7 bases). Sequencing was performed on peripheral blood. The receptor's source is a human donor in a cohort sampled during active or convalescent COVID-19. The donor label of this sample is uncertain. The CDR3 DNA is TGTGCCATCAGTGACCCCCAGGGGAGGGAGGCTGGGGCCAACGTCCTGACTTTC. It translates to CAISDPQGREAGANVLTF.